This T cell receptor (beta chain) was obtained from a study of type 1 regulatory T cells (dated by TCRdb to the early 2020s). At the level of the whole study: An in vitro protocol by which a Tr1-enriched, alloantigen-specific CD4 T cell product named T-allo10 was generated was characterized in the study. T-allo10 was being evaluated clinically in patients with hematological malignancies who were receiving allogeneic hematopoietic stem cell transplantation. General study outcomes and caveats: Compared with non-Tr1 cells, Tr1 cells had a TCR repertoire that was more restricted, a finding the study read as clonal expansion induced by alloantigen.

The reads were generated on an Illumina MiSeq. In TCRdb, the public reads were trimmed at Q25 with fastp and aligned with MiXCR, with productive beta chains retained. Every distinct CDR3 protein forms one entry, paired with its most common genes and DNA. Within this sample are 35,000 to 50,000 distinct CDR3 sequences, with roughly an eighth of them counted one time only. Jointly, the top ten make up approximately 8% of the sample. This clonotype was picked up a small number of times. No antigen is known for it. Qualities for individual bases were not recorded, and no much larger clone is one base off. A distance of 16 bases separates the germline ends of V and J, which lose 8 bases and 5 bases respectively. According to the germline V gene, CDR1 reads SGHRS and CDR2 reads YFSETQ. Including the terminal cysteine and phenylalanine, the CDR3 comprises 13 residues. Solely the CDR3 DNA is kept, with 39 bases framed from the first base.

The chain joins TRBV5-1 to TRBJ1-2; the D gene remains uncertain. The TCR comes from a human donor in good health. Sequences were obtained from cultured non-Tr1 T cells, either the whole culture or a sorted T cell fraction (not recorded which). The sample's cell subset or site, from its label and the paper: non-Tr1 population from the T-allo10 product. The CDR3 here reads CASANKATYGYTF. The nucleotide sequence is TGCGCCAGTGCTAACAAAGCTACGTATGGCTACACCTTC.